Below, 18 T cell receptor beta chains from the same sample are listed, as sequenced in a study of cytomegalovirus exposure and HLA in healthy donors. Assay used: immunoSEQ multiplex PCR; TCRdb lists only in-frame clones, some missing. Among 150,000 to 200,000 clones listed, 86% were seen once. Sequenced sample: PBMCs. The receptor set was obtained from a woman aged 18-30 years in good health and CMV-seronegative.

The V and J genes are TRBV11-2 and TRBJ1-1, with 7 nucleotides matching TRBD1. The CDR3 has 14 amino acids. Germline assignment: CDR1 SGHAT and CDR2 FQNNGV. J gave up 0 bases and V 4 bases, and 2 bases lay outside the gene matches. The CDR3 sequence is CASSWGQMNTEAFF. Here the CDR3 DNA reads TGTGCCAGCAGCTGGGGACAGATGAACACTGAAGCTTTCTTT.

The V and J genes are TRBV9 and TRBJ2-1; tentatively, D is TRBD2 (5 bases). CDR3 size: 14 residues. CDR1 and CDR2 (germline): SGDLS, YYNGEE. V lost 0 bases to trimming and J lost 2 bases, with 6 bases between them. CDR3 in amino acids: CASSVAGTYNEQFF. The CDR3 region has the DNA TGTGCCAGCAGCGTAGCCGGGACCTACAATGAGCAGTTCTTC. Supplemented by reference TRBV9 and TRBJ2-1, the full variable domain reads DSGVTQTPKHLITATGQRVTLRCSPRSGDLSVYWYQQSLDQGLQFLIQYYNGEERAKGNILERFSAQQFPDLHSELNLSSLELGDSALYFCASSVAGTYNEQFFGPGTRLTVL.

The chain links TRBV6-4 to TRBJ2-2; maybe TRBD2 (5 bases). Per germline, CDR1 MRHNA and CDR2 SNTAGT. The CDR3 sequence is 13 residues long. V gave up 4 bases and J gave up 6 bases, with 9 bases separating them. The CDR3 nucleotides read TGTGCCAGCAGTGGAGCGGAACCCGGGGAGCTGTTTTTT. Its protein is CASSGAEPGELFF.

The chain recombines TRBV9 with TRBJ2-3; D is unresolved. The CDR3 is 14 amino acids. V dropped 1 base and J dropped 4 bases, with 10 bases sitting between them. Germline V gives CDR1 SGDLS, CDR2 YYNGEE. The CDR3 sequence: CASSVSGLPDTQYF. CDR3 DNA: TGTGCCAGCAGCGTATCCGGGTTACCAGATACGCAGTATTTT.

The table lists this clone with a count of one. The chain uses TRBV7-8 and TRBJ2-7, with 11 bases matching TRBD1. Per germline, CDR1 SGHVS and CDR2 FQNEAQ. V gave up 4 bases and J gave up 0 bases; unmatched junction bases: 5. This CDR3 has 16 residues. This chain's CDR3 is CASSSRTGGSSYEQYF. The CDR3 nucleotides read TGTGCCAGCAGCTCAAGGACAGGGGGCAGCTCCTACGAGCAGTACTTC.

The chain joins TRBV4-1 to TRBJ1-3; 7 positions agree with TRBD1. The germline V gene encodes CDR1 MGHRA and CDR2 YSYEKL. The CDR3 runs to 17 residues. With 4 bases clipped from V and 9 bases from J, the junction kept 18 bases outside the gene matches. DNA of the CDR3: TGCGCCAGCAGCCCCTTACCCTTAGACAGGGTCAAAGGCACCATATATTTT. Amino acid sequence: CASSPLPLDRVKGTIYF.

A single count supports this clone. V usage is TRBV6-1 and J usage is TRBJ1-1, with D unclear. Trimming pared 1 base from V and 5 bases from J, leaving 8 bases between. CDR3 size: 13 residues. Germline assignment: CDR1 MNHNS and CDR2 SASEGT. The CDR3 bases are TGTGCCAGCAGTGAAGTCACGGGGACTGAAGCTTTCTTT. Its translation: CASSEVTGTEAFF.

The CDR3 loop is CSVGDETQYF. The CDR3 DNA is TGCAGCGTCGGAGATGAGACCCAGTACTTC. The chain links TRBV29-1 to TRBJ2-5; D remains ambiguous. The CDR3 is 10 amino acids. Germline V gene data show CDR1 as SQVTM and CDR2 as ANQGSEA. V lost 6 bases to trimming and J lost 5 bases, with 7 bases between them.

The J gene is TRBJ1-1, the V gene TRBV5-4, with D tentatively TRBD1 (5 bases). V dropped 3 bases and J dropped 1 base, with 7 bases sitting between them. The CDR3 length is 13 residues. Germline CDR1 is SGHNT and CDR2 is YYREEE (reference sequence). In DNA form, the CDR3 reads TGTGCCAGCAGCTATCAGGGGAACACTGAAGCTTTCTTT. As protein: CASSYQGNTEAFF.

The chain recombines TRBV19 with TRBJ1-6; D unresolved. The V gene lost 4 bases and the J gene lost 3 bases, with 16 bases spanning the gap. Germline loops: CDR1 LNHDA, CDR2 SQIVND (reference sequence). The CDR3 is 17 residues long. DNA for the CDR3: TGTGCCAGTAGTAGTTGGGTTCGGGGTAACTATAATTCACCCCTCCACTTT. It yields the protein CASSSWVRGNYNSPLHF.

V is TRBV19 and J is TRBJ2-7, with 8 bases aligning to TRBD1. CDR3 length: 16 amino acids. Germline V gene sequence: CDR1 LNHDA, CDR2 SQIVND (reference sequence). V was clipped by 4 bases and J by 0 bases; unmatched bases: 8. The CDR3 region has the DNA TGTGCCAGTAGTACCCCTCAGGGGGCATCCTCCTACGAGCAGTACTTC. Translation gives CASSTPQGASSYEQYF.

The rearrangement uses TRBV5-1 and TRBJ1-2, with TRBD1 as a possible D gene (6 bases). The germline V gene has CDR1 SGHRS and CDR2 YFSETQ. The V gene lost 4 bases and the J gene lost 1 base, with 11 bases spanning the gap. The CDR3 runs to 14 residues. In DNA form, the CDR3 reads TGCGCCAGCAGCCCGGACAGTTATAACTATGGCTACACCTTC. Its translation: CASSPDSYNYGYTF.

This clone was detected a few times. The chain has TRBV4-1 and TRBJ1-5; tentative D call: TRBD1 (5 bases). The V gene lost 2 bases and the J gene lost 1 base, with 15 bases spanning the gap. The CDR3 extends over 17 amino acids. CDR1 is MGHRA, CDR2 YSYEKL, per germline. The CDR3: CASSQLDMGLSNQPQHF. Here the CDR3 DNA reads TGCGCCAGCAGCCAATTGGACATGGGGCTGAGCAATCAGCCCCAGCATTTT.

The V call is TRBV19, the J call TRBJ2-1, with D possibly matching TRBD2 (6 bases). The ends were cut back, 5 bases at V and 8 bases at J, with 19 bases in the middle. CDR3 length: 15 amino acids. Germline CDR1 and CDR2: LNHDA and SQIVND (reference sequence). The CDR3 here is CASSSGTSGKYEQFF. The CDR3 DNA follows: TGTGCCAGTAGTTCCGGGACTTCGGGCAAGTATGAGCAGTTCTTC.

The V and J genes are TRBV2 and TRBJ1-4; 10 bases are shared with TRBD1. Per germline, CDR1 SNHLY and CDR2 FYNNEI. There are 16 residues in the CDR3. V dropped 3 bases and J dropped 8; count of bases not matched to a gene: 9. DNA of the CDR3: TGTGCCAGCAGTGAGCCCCGGGACAGGGGCCGGGAAAAACTGTTTTTT. Protein sequence: CASSEPRDRGREKLFF.

This clone has just a few counts. This chain uses TRBV6-5 with TRBJ2-7, with TRBD2 identical over 10 bases. The CDR3 extends over 14 amino acids. V shed 5 bases, J shed 7 bases, and the junction held 8 bases outside the gene matches. The germline V gene encodes CDR1 MNHEY and CDR2 SVGAGI. CDR3 loop: CASSVLAGEREQYF. The CDR3 nucleotides are TGTGCCAGCAGTGTCCTAGCGGGAGAGCGAGAGCAGTACTTC.

This rearrangement joins TRBV5-1 to TRBJ1-5; D remains ambiguous. Germline V lookup: CDR1 SGHRS, CDR2 YFSETQ. The CDR3 spans 13 residues. Trimming pared 2 bases from V and 2 bases from J, leaving 5 bases between. CDR3 sequence reads: CASSLRGNQPQHF. The CDR3 nucleotides are TGCGCCAGCAGCTTACGGGGCAATCAGCCCCAGCATTTT.

The rearrangement uses TRBV4-1 and TRBJ2-7, with D unclear. V was clipped by 0 bases and J by 0 bases, with 15 bases between them. CDR1 is MGHRA, CDR2 YSYEKL, per germline. This CDR3 region has 17 residues. DNA for the CDR3: TGCGCCAGCAGCCAAGATCATACAAGACCTAGCTCCTACGAGCAGTACTTC. This translates into CASSQDHTRPSSYEQYF.